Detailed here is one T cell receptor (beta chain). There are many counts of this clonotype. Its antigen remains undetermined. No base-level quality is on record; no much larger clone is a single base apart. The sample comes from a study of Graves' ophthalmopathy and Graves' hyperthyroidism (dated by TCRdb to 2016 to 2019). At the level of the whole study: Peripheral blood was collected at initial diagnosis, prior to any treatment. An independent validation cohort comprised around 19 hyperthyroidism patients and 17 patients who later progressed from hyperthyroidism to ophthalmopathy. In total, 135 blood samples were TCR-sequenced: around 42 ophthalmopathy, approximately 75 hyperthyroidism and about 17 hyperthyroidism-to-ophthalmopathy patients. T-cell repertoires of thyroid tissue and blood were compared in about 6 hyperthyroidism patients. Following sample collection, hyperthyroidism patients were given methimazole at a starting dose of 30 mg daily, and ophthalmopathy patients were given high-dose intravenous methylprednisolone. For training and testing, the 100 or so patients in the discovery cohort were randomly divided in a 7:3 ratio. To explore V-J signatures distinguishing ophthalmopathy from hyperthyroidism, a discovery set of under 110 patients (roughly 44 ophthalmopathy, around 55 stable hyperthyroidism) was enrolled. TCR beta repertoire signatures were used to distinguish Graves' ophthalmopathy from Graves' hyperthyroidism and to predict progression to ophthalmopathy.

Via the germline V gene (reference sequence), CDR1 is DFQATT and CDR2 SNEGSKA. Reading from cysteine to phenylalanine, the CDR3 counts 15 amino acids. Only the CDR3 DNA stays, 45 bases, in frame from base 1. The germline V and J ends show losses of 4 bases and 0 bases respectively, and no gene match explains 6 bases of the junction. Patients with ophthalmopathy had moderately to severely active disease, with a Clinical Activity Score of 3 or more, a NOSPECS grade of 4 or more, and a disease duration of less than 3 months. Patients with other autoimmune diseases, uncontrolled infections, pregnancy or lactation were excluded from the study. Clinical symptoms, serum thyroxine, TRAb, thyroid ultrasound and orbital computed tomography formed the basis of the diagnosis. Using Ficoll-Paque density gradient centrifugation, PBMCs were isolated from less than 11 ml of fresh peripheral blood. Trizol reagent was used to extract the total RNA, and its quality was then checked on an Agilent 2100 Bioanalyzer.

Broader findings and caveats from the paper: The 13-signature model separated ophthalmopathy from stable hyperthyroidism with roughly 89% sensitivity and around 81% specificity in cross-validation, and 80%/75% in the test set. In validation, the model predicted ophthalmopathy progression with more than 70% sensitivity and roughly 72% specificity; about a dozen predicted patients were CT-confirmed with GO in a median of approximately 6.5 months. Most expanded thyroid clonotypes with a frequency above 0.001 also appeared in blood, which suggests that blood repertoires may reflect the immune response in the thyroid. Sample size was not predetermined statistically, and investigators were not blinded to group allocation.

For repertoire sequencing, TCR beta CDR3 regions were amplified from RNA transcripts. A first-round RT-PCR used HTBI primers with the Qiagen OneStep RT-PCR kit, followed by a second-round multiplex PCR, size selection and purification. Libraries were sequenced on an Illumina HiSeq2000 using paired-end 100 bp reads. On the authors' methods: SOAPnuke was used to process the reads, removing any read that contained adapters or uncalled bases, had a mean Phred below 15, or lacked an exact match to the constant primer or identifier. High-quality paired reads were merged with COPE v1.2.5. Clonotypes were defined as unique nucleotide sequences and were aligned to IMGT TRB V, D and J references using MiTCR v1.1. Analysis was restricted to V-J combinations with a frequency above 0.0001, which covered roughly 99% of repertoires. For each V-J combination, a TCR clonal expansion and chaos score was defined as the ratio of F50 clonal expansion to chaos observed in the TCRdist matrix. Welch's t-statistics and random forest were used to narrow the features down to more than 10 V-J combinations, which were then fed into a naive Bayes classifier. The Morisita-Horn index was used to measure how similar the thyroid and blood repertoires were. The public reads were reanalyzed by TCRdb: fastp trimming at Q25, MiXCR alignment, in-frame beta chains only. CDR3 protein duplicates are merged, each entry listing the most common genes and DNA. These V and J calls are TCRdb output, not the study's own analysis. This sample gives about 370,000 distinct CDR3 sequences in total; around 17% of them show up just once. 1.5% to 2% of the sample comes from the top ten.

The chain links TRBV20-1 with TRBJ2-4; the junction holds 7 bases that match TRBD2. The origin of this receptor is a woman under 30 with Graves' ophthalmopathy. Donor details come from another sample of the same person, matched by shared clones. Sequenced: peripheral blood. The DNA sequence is TGCAGTGCTACCGGGACTACGTTAGCCAAAAACATTCAGTACTTC. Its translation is CSATGTTLAKNIQYF.